This T cell receptor beta chain emerged from a study of blood T cell repertoires in COVID-19. As for the study in general: Sample material is recorded as cDNA or gDNA derived from T cells, B-cell-depleted T cells, or PBMCs.

Sequencing used immunoSEQ multiplex PCR; TCRdb keeps in-frame clones, though not all of them. The table lists 160,000 or so clones, about 90% of them singletons, with about 2.6% in the top ten. The germline V gene encodes CDR1 SGHAT and CDR2 FQNNGV. The CDR3 consists of 13 residues. V lost 1 base and J lost 5, with 6 bases in between. The clonotype was recovered from a man aged 60 to 75 with acute or convalescent COVID-19. Sequenced input: peripheral blood. The chain carries TRBV11-2 and TRBJ2-1; D ambiguous. CDR3 region: CASSLAGNNEQFF. The CDR3 DNA sequence: TGTGCCAGCAGCTTAGCAGGCAACAATGAGCAGTTCTTC.